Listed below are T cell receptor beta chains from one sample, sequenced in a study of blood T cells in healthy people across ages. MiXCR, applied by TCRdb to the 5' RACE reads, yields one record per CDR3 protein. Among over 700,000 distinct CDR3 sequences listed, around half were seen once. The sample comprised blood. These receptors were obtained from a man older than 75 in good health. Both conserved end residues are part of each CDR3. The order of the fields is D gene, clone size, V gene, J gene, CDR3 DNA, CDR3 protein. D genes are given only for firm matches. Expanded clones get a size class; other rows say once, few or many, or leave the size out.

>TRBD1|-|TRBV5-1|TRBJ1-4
TGCGCCAGCAGGAGGGACAGTAATGAAAAACTGTTTTTT
CASRRDSNEKLFF
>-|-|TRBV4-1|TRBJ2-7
TGCGCCAGCAGCCAACTCGCGGCTGGTCCCTACGAGCAGTACTTC
CASSQLAAGPYEQYF
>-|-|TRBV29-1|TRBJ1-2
TGCAGCGCCTACCTGAGGGGGGGCTATGGCTACACCTTC
CSAYLRGGYGYTF
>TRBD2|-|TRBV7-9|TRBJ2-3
TGTGCCAGCAGCTTAGACGTTAGCGGGAGCACAGATACGCAGTATTTT
CASSLDVSGSTDTQYF
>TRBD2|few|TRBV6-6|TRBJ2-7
TGTGCCACCCTAGCGGGAGCATCCTACGAGCAGTACTTC
CATLAGASYEQYF
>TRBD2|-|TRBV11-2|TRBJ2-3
TGTGCCAGCAGCTTAGGGTTAGCGGGAGGGAGATACGCGCATTTT
CASSLGLAGGRYAHF
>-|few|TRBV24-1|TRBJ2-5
TGTGCCACCAGTGATCCTAGGGGAGAGACCCAGTACTTC
CATSDPRGETQYF
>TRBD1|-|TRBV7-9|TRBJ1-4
TGTGCCAGCAGCTCTGACAGGGGGAATGAAAAACTGTTTTTT
CASSSDRGNEKLFF
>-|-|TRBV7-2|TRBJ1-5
TGTGCCAGCAGCCCTTGGACAGTGGGCAATCAGCCCCAGCATTTT
CASSPWTVGNQPQHF
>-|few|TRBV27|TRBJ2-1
TGTGCCAGCAGTTTAATAGACGGTTACAATGAGCAGTTCTTC
CASSLIDGYNEQFF
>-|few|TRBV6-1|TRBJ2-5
TGTGCCAGCAGTGAAGGGCCCTGGCAGACAACCGTGGAGACCCAGTACTTC
CASSEGPWQTTVETQYF
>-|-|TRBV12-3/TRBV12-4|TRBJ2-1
TGTGCCAGCAGTTCCGACCACCGGTCCTACAATGAGCAGTTCTTC
CASSSDHRSYNEQFF
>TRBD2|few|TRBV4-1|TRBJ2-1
TGCGCCAGCAGCCAACTAGCGGGAGTCTCGGGAGGGTCCTACAATGAGCAGTTCTTC
CASSQLAGVSGGSYNEQFF
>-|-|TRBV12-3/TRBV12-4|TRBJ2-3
TGTGCCAGCAGTTTAGCGTTGGGTAGCAGCACAGATACGCAGTATTTT
CASSLALGSSTDTQYF
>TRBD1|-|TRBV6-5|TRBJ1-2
TGTGCCAGCAGCTGGGACAGGGACGATGGCTACACCTTC
CASSWDRDDGYTF
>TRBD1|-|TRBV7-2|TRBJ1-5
TGTGCCAGCAGCACGACAGGGGGTAGCAATCAGCCCCAGCATTTT
CASSTTGGSNQPQHF
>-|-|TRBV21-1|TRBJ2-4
TGTGGCACAGGGATTGGGGCCAAAAACATTCAGTACTTC
CGTGIGAKNIQYF
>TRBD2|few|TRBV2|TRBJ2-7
TGTGCCAGCACCAGCGGGAGTAGCTACGAGCAGTACTTC
CASTSGSSYEQYF
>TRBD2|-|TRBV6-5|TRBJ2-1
TGTGCCAGCAGCCCGCCCGGACTAGCGCGCAATGAGCAGTTCTTC
CASSPPGLARNEQFF
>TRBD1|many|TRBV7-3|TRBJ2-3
TGTGCCAGCAGCAGGGACAGGGCAGCAGATACGCAGTATTTT
CASSRDRAADTQYF
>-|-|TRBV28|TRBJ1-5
TGTGCCAGCAGTCCCGGTCTGGGGGGAAACCAGCCCCGGCATTTT
CASSPGLGGNQPRHF
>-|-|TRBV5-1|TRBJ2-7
TGCGCCAGCAGCTGGGGTTTGGCCAGGTCCTACGAGCAGTACTTC
CASSWGLARSYEQYF
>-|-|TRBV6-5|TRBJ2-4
TGTGCCAGCAGTCCAACGGGACGACAAGCCAAAAACATTCAGTACTTC
CASSPTGRQAKNIQYF
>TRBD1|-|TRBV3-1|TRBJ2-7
TGTGCCAGCTGGAACAGGGGGTCCTACGAGCAGTACTTC
CASWNRGSYEQYF
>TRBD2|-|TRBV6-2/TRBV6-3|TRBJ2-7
TGTGCCAGCAGGACCGGGACTAGCGGGAGTAGGGGACGCGAGCAGTACTTC
CASRTGTSGSRGREQYF
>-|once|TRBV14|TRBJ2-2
TGTGCCAGCAGCCAGAGAGACAGTCCTCCCGGGGAGCTGTTTTTT
CASSQRDSPPGELFF
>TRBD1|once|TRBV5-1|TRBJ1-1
TGCGCCAGCAGCTTGAAGAAGGGACAGGTGAACACTGAGGCTTTCTTT
CASSLKKGQVNTEAFF
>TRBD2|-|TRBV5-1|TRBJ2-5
TGCGCCAGCAGCCCCGGTGGAGGACTAGTACAAGAGACCCAGTACTTC
CASSPGGGLVQETQYF
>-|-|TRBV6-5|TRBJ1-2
TGTGCCAGCAGTGAGTCCGATATAAACTATGGCTACACCTTC
CASSESDINYGYTF
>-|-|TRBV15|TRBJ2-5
TGTGCCACCAGCTTCGGGCCGCAAGAGACCCAGTACTTC
CATSFGPQETQYF
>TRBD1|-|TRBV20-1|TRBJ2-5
TGCAGTGCGACTAACCGGGACAGGGTCCGGGAGACCCAGTACTTC
CSATNRDRVRETQYF
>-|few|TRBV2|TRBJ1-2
TGTGCCAGCACACACTCCGGGACCGCAGATGGCTACACCTTC
CASTHSGTADGYTF
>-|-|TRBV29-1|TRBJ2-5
TGCAGCGTTGTCGGCGGAGGGGGTCTCAACGAGCGGTACTTC
CSVVGGGGLNERYF
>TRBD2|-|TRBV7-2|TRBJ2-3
TGTGCCAGCAGCTTGACTAGCGGGAGGCGGGATACGCAGTATTTT
CASSLTSGRRDTQYF
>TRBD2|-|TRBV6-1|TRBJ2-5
TGTGCCAGCAGACGCCGACTAGCGGGAGGCCGCTTATGGGAGACCCAGTACTTC
CASRRRLAGGRLWETQYF
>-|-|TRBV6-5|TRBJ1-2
TGTGCCAGCAGGGGGAACGGGCGCCAGGGTGGCTACACCTTC
CASRGNGRQGGYTF
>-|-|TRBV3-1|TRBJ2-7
TGTGCCAGCAGCCAAAGCCTCGAAGAGCAGTACTTC
CASSQSLEEQYF